This TCR beta chain was sequenced in a study of cytomegalovirus exposure and HLA in healthy donors. Whole-study findings and limits: Later analysis identified a missense DCLRE1C variant that was linked to TCR beta V- and J-gene trimming. For most TCR beta V segments, an earlier analysis put the productive rate at about 87% or about 30% of the time.

This clone was detected a few times. Antigen: not known. Trimming removed 2 bases from V and 4 bases from J, with 15 bases in between. CDR3 length: 14 amino acids. Germline CDR1 reads GTSNPN; CDR2 reads SVGIG (reference sequence). PCR amplification relied on 60 Vbeta primers (plus 13 Jbeta primers). Profiling relied on immunoSEQ multiplex PCR, and the TCRdb table lists in-frame clones only, not all of them. Found here are some 220,000 clones, roughly four fifths of them singletons; the top ten hold about 0.58%. Specimen: PBMCs. This chain uses TRBV30 with TRBJ2-7; tentative D call: TRBD2 (6 bases). The source is a woman aged 40 to 55 in good health and CMV-seronegative. The CDR3 protein is CAWSKPRRGYEQYF. In nucleotides, the CDR3 is TGTGCCTGGAGTAAGCCTCGCCGGGGGTACGAGCAGTACTTC.